This record looks at one TCR beta chain sequence and its context. Antigen: not known. These data come from a study of monozygotic twins with inflammatory bowel disease. The CDR3 runs 13 residues. Germline values: CDR1 SGHRS, CDR2 YFSETQ. Following a re-call of the 5' RACE reads, TCRdb has one entry per CDR3 protein and lacks DNA. This repertoire includes 400,000 to 500,000 distinct CDR3 sequences. General study points: IBD patients share fewer clonotypes with other people than healthy twins do, especially with disease activity.

Sequenced material: blood. The chain carries TRBV5-1 and TRBJ2-7; TCRdb lists TRBD2, though no DNA is available to test this call. The sequence was collected from a human donor with ulcerative colitis or Crohn's disease, or a healthy co-twin of an affected twin (not recorded which). The CDR3 reads CASSRAGVNEQYF.